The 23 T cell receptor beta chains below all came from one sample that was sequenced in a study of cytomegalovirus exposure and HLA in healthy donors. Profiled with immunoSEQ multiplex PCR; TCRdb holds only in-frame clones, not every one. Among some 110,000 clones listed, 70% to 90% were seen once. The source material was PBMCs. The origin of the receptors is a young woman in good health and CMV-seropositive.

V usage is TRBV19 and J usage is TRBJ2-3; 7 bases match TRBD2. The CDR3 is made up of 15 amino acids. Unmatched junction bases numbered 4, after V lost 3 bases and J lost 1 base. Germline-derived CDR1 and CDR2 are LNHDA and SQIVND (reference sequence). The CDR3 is CASSITSAGTDTQYF. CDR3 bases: TGTGCCAGTAGTATTACTAGCGCCGGCACAGATACGCAGTATTTT.

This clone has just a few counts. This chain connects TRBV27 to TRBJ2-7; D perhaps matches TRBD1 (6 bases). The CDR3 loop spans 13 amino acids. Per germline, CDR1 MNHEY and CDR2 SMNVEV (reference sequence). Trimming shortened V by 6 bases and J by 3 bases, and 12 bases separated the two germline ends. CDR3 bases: TGTGCCAGCAGACGCGACAGGAACTACGAGCAGTACTTC. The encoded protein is CASRRDRNYEQYF.

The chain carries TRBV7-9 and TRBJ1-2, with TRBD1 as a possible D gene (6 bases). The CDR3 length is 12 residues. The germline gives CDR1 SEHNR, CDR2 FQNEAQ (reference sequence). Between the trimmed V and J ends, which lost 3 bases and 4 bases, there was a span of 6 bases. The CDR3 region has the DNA TGTGCCAGCAGCTTGACAGGCTATGGCTACACCTTC. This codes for CASSLTGYGYTF.

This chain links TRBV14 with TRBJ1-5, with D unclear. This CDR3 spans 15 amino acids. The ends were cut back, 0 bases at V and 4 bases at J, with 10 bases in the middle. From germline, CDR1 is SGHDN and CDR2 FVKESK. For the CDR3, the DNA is TGTGCCAGCAGCCAAGATCGGGATCCAAATCAGCCCCAGCATTTT. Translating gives CASSQDRDPNQPQHF. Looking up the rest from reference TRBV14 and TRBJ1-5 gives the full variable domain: EAGVTQFPSHSVIEKGQTVTLRCDPISGHDNLYWYRRVMGKEIKFLLHFVKESKQDESGMPNNRFLAERTGGTYSTLKVQPAELEDSGVYFCASSQDRDPNQPQHFGDGTRLSIL.

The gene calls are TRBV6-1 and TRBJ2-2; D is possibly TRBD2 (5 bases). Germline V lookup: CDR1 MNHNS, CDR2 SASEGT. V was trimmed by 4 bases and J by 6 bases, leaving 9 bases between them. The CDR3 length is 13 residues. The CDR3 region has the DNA TGTGCCAGCAGTGGTCTGAGGGCCGGGGAGCTGTTTTTT. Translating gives CASSGLRAGELFF.

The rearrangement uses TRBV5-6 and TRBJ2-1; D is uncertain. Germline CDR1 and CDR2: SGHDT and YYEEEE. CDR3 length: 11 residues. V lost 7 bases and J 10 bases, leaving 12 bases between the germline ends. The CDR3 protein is CASSVFQEQFF. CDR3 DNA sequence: TGTGCCAGCTCTGTGTTCCAGGAGCAGTTCTTC.

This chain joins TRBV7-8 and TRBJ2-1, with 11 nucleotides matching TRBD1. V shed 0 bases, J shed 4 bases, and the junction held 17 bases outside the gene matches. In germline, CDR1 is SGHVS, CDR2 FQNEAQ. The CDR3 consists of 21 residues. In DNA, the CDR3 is TGTGCCAGCAGCTTAGCCCTCACCGGACGAAGCCGGGACAGGGGGTACAATGAGCAGTTCTTC. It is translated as CASSLALTGRSRDRGYNEQFF.

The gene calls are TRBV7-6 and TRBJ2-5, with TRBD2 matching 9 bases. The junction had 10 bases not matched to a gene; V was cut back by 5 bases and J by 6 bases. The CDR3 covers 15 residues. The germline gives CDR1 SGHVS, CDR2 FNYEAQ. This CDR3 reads CASSLGASGVKTQYF. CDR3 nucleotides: TGTGCCAGCAGCCTAGGTGCTAGCGGGGTTAAGACCCAGTACTTC.

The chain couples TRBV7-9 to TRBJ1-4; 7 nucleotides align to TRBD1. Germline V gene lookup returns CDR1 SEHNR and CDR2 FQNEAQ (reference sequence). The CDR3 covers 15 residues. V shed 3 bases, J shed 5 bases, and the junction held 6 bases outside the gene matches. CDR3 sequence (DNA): TGTGCCAGCAGCTTGAGTGGGACAGAGAATGAAAAACTGTTTTTT. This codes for CASSLSGTENEKLFF.

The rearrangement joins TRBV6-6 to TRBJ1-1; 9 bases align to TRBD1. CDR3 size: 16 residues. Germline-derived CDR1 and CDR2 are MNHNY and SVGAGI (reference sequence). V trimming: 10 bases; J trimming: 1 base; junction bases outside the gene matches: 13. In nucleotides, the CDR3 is TGTGCCACCGAACCAGGACAGGGGACGAGGAACACTGAAGCTTTCTTT. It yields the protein CATEPGQGTRNTEAFF.

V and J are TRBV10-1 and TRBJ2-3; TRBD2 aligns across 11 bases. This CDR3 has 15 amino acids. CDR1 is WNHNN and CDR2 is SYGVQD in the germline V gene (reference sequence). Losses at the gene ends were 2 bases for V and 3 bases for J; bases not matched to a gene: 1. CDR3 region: CASSEGLAGTDTQYF. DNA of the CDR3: TGCGCCAGCAGTGAGGGACTAGCGGGTACAGATACGCAGTATTTT.

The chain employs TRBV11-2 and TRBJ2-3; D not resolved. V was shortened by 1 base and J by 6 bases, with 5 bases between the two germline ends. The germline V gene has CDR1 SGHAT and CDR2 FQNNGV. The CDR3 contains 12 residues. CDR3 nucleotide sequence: TGTGCCAGCAGCTTAGTTCTGGATACGCAGTATTTT. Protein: CASSLVLDTQYF.

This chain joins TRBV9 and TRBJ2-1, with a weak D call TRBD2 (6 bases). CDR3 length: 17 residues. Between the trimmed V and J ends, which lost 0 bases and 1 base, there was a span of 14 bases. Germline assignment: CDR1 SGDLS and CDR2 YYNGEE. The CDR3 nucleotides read TGTGCCAGCAGCGTAGGTGGGTACGGGGGTTCCTACAATGAGCAGTTCTTC. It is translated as CASSVGGYGGSYNEQFF.

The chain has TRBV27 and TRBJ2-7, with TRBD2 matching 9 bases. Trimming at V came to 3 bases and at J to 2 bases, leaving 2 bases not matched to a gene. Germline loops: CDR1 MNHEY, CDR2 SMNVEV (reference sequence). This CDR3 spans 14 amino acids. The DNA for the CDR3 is TGTGCCAGCAGTTTGGTAGCGGGGGCCTACGAGCAGTACTTC. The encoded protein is CASSLVAGAYEQYF.

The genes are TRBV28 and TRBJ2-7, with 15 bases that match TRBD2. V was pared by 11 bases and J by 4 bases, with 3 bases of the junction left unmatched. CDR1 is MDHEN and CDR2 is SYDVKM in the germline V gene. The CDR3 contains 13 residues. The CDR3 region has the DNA TGTGCCTCGGGACTAGCGGGAGGATACGAGCAGTACTTC. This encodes CASGLAGGYEQYF.

CDR3 residues: CASSGLPSGGVYEQYF. In nucleotides, the CDR3 is TGCGCCAGCAGCGGTCTCCCTAGCGGAGGTGTCTACGAGCAGTACTTC. J is TRBJ2-7 and V is TRBV5-1, with 7 bases lining up with TRBD2. The CDR3 contains 16 residues. Germline lookup yields CDR1 SGHRS and CDR2 YFSETQ. V trimming: 4 bases; J trimming: 3 bases; junction bases outside the gene matches: 13.

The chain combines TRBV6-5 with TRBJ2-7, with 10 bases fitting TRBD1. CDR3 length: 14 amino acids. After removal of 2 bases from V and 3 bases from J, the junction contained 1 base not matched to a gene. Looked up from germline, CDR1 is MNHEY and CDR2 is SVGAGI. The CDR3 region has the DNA TGTGCCAGCAGTTACGGGACAGGGGTCTACGAGCAGTACTTC. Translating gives CASSYGTGVYEQYF.

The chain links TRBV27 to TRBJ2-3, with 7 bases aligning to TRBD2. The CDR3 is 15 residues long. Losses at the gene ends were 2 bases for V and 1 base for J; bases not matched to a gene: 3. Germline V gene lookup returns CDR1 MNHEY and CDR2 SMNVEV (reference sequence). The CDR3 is CASSLGGEGTDTQYF. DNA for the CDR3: TGTGCCAGCAGTTTAGGGGGGGAAGGCACAGATACGCAGTATTTT.

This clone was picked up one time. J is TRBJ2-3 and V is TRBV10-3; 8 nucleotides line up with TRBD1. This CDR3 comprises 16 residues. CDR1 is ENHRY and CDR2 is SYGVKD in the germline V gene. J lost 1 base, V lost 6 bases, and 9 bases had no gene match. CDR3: CAISGQGVLGTDTQYF. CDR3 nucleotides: TGTGCCATCAGCGGACAGGGAGTATTAGGCACAGATACGCAGTATTTT.

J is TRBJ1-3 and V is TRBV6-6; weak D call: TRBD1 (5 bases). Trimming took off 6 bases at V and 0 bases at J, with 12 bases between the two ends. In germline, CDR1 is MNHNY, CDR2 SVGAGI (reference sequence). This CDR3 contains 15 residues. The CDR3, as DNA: TGTGCCAGCAGGGGAGGGGTCTACTCTGGAAACACCATATATTTT. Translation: CASRGGVYSGNTIYF.

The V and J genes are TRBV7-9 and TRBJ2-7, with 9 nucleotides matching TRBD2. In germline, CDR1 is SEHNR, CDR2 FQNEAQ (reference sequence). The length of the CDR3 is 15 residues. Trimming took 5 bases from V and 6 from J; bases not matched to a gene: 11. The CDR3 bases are TGTGCCAGCAGCGCTTCCCCGGGACTAGCATCCGAGCAGTACTTC. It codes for CASSASPGLASEQYF.

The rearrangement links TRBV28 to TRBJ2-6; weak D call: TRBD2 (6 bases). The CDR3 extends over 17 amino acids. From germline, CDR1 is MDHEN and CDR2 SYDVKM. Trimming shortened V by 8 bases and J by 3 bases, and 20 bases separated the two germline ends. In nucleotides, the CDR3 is TGTGCCAGCCGTCCACCGGGGGTAACTGTTGGGGCCAACGTCCTGACTTTC. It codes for CASRPPGVTVGANVLTF.

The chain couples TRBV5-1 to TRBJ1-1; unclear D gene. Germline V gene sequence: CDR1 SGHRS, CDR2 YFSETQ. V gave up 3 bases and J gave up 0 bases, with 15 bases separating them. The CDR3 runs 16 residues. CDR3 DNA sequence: TGCGCCAGCAGCTCCGAGACGCCCGGGGTGAACACTGAAGCTTTCTTT. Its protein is CASSSETPGVNTEAFF. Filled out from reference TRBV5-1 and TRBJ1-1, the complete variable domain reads KAGVTQTPRYLIKTRGQQVTLSCSPISGHRSVSWYQQTPGQGLQFLFEYFSETQRNKGNFPGRFSGRQFSNSRSEMNVSTLELGDSALYLCASSSETPGVNTEAFFGQGTRLTVV.